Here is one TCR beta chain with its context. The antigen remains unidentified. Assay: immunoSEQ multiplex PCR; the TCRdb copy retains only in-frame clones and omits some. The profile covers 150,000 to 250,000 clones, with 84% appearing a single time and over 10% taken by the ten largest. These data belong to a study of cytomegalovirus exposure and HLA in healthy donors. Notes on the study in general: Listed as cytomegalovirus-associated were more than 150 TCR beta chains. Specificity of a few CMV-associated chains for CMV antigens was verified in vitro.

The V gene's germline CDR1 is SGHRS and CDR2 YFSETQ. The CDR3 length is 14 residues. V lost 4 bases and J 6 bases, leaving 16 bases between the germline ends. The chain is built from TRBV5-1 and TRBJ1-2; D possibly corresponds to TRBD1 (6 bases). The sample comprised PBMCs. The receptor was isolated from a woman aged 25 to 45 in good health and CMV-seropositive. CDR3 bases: TGCGCCAGCAGCCTACGAACAGGGTGGGATGGCTACACCTTC. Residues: CASSLRTGWDGYTF.